One TCR beta chain is described in this entry. Its specificity is unknown. Ophthalmopathy patients had moderate-to-severe active disease, CAS ≥3, NOSPECS ≥4, and disease duration under 3 months. Lactation, pregnancy, other autoimmune disease or uncontrolled infection led to exclusion of patients. Amplified TCR beta CDR3 regions came from RNA transcripts. A set of HTBI primers served as the primers for a first-round RT-PCR of the TCR CDR3. In TCRdb, the multiplex PCR reads were re-called with MiXCR into one record per CDR3 protein. The sample lists a few hundred thousand distinct CDR3 sequences; about a sixth were seen once. This sample is part of a study of T cells in Graves' hyperthyroidism and ophthalmopathy. Study as a whole: Before treatment of any kind, peripheral blood was taken at initial diagnosis.

V gave up 5 bases and J gave up 1 base, with 19 bases separating them. Per the germline V gene, CDR1 is SGHRS and CDR2 is YFSETQ. This CDR3 comprises 16 residues. Findings and caveats of the study: Ophthalmopathy cases were set apart from stable hyperthyroidism by a 13 V-J model.

The chain uses TRBV5-1 and TRBJ2-7; D tentatively reads TRBD1 or TRBD2 (5 bases each). This receptor was taken from a woman between 35 and 50 years old with Graves' ophthalmopathy. Sequencing input: blood. The CDR3 nucleotides are TGCGCCAGCAGAAAAGACGGGACGGCAATTTCCTACGAGCAGTACTTC. Amino acids: CASRKDGTAISYEQYF.